The 19 T cell receptor beta chains listed next were all sequenced from one sample in a study of identical twins. TCRdb independently ran MiXCR on the 5' RACE reads; one entry per CDR3 protein. The repertoire includes about 300,000 distinct CDR3 sequences, 9% to 15% of them detected once, and around 7.2% sits in the top ten. In addition, the sample was reused for a study of yellow fever vaccine responses in identical twins.

Sequencing was done on a sample of CD8+ T cells sorted from blood. These receptors all stem from a woman in her late teens or twenties in good health.

This clonotype was counted ten times or more. The chain is built from TRBV6-1 and TRBJ1-2, with 9 bases aligning to TRBD1. The CDR3 is 14 amino acids. Per germline, CDR1 MNHNS and CDR2 SASEGT. V was clipped by 6 bases and J by 2 bases; unmatched bases: 4. In DNA, the CDR3 is TGTGCCAGCAGGACCGGGACAGGGAACTATGGCTACACCTTC. The encoded protein is CASRTGTGNYGYTF.

This chain links TRBV6-1 with TRBJ2-5; no reliable D call. Germline V gives CDR1 MNHNS, CDR2 SASEGT. There are 14 residues in the CDR3. The V gene lost 4 bases and the J gene lost 0 bases, with 9 bases spanning the gap. The CDR3 DNA follows: TGTGCCAGCAGTGGGGGTCGGTACCAAGAGACCCAGTACTTC. Its protein product is CASSGGRYQETQYF.

This clonotype showed up just a few times. This chain uses TRBV11-2 with TRBJ2-1; D possibly corresponds to TRBD2 (6 bases). Germline assignment: CDR1 SGHAT and CDR2 FQNNGV. This CDR3 spans 13 amino acids. Trimming took 5 bases from V and 7 from J, leaving 12 bases between them. CDR3 sequence: CASSRGVWNEQFF. In nucleotides, the CDR3 is TGTGCCAGCAGCCGCGGGGTTTGGAATGAGCAGTTCTTC.

The chain recombines TRBV10-2 with TRBJ2-5; 11 bases map to TRBD1. The CDR3 extends over 15 amino acids. The junction had 5 bases not matched to a gene; V was cut back by 3 bases and J by 5 bases. Germline loops: CDR1 WSHSY, CDR2 SAAADI. The CDR3 here is CASSDLDRGPETQYF. CDR3 in DNA: TGCGCCAGCAGTGACTTGGACAGGGGGCCGGAGACCCAGTACTTC.

Comment on this clonotype: The germline gene is not matched at one end of the junction; a read error may be the cause. This chain links TRBV12-3 or TRBV12-4 with TRBJ2-5, with 8 positions matching TRBD2. The CDR3 runs to 15 residues. The CDR3 DNA reads TGTGCCAGCAGGTTAGCGGGATCCAAACAAGAGACCCAGTACTTC. Its translation is CASRLAGSKQETQYF.

This clonotype was found many times. V and J are TRBV20-1 and TRBJ2-7; no clear D. The CDR3 is 15 residues long. The ends were cut back, 1 base at V and 0 bases at J, with 13 bases in the middle. Per germline, CDR1 DFQATT and CDR2 SNEGSKA (reference sequence). The CDR3 is CSARVYVTGSYEQYV. The CDR3 region has the DNA TGCAGTGCTAGAGTGTACGTAACCGGCTCCTACGAGCAGTACGTC.

The rearrangement links TRBV2 to TRBJ2-1; D is possibly TRBD1 (6 bases). The CDR3 loop spans 16 amino acids. Germline lookup yields CDR1 SNHLY and CDR2 FYNNEI. V dropped 4 bases and J dropped 3 bases, with 16 bases sitting between them. The CDR3 sequence is CASSAVEQGNYNEQFF. In nucleotides, the CDR3 is TGTGCCAGCAGTGCCGTGGAACAGGGAAACTACAATGAGCAGTTCTTC.

This clonotype was recorded a few times. This sequence joins TRBV4-1 and TRBJ2-5; TRBD2 matches 7 bases. The CDR3 is made up of 12 amino acids. Germline loops: CDR1 MGHRA, CDR2 YSYEKL. In nucleotides, the CDR3 is TGCGCTTCGGGGGGAACCAAAGAGACCCAGTACTTC. The encoded protein is CASGGTKETQYF.

The chain recombines TRBV20-1 with TRBJ2-1; 14 nucleotides agree with TRBD2. CDR3 length: 16 amino acids. CDR1 DFQATT and CDR2 SNEGSKA come from the germline V gene (reference sequence). V lost 0 bases to trimming and J lost 10 bases; unmatched junction nucleotides: 8. CDR3 in DNA: TGCAGTGCTAGAGATCTGGGACTAGCGGGAGAATGGGAGCAGTTCTTC. Its protein is CSARDLGLAGEWEQFF.

This clonotype was counted a few times. CDR3 sequence: CASSTGQGVGAFF. In nucleotides, the CDR3 is TGTGCCAGCAGCACCGGACAGGGGGTGGGAGCTTTCTTT. The chain couples TRBV7-6 to TRBJ1-1, with 10 bases aligning to TRBD1. CDR1 SGHVS and CDR2 FNYEAQ come from the germline V gene. The CDR3 loop spans 13 amino acids. Unmatched junction bases numbered 7, after V lost 5 bases and J lost 10 bases.

There are a few counts of this clonotype. The rearrangement joins TRBV13 to TRBJ2-7, with D tentatively TRBD2 (6 bases). V was pared by 5 bases and J by 2 bases, with 13 bases between. Per germline, CDR1 PRHDT and CDR2 FYEKMQ (reference sequence). This CDR3 contains 14 residues. The CDR3 nucleotides read TGTGCCAGCAGCAGGGGACTCCCCCCCTACGAGCAGTACTTC. This gives the protein CASSRGLPPYEQYF. Combining the CDR3 with reference TRBV13 and TRBJ2-7 gives the whole variable domain AAGVIQSPRHLIKEKRETATLKCYPIPRHDTVYWYQQGPGQDPQFLISFYEKMQSDKGSIPDRFSAQQFSDYHSELNMSSLELGDSALYFCASSRGLPPYEQYFGPGTRLTVT.

V usage is TRBV5-5 and J usage is TRBJ2-5; 12 bases are a match to TRBD2. There are 17 residues in the CDR3. V lost 4 bases, J lost 5 bases, and 12 bases stayed unmatched. Germline CDR1 SGHKS, CDR2 YYEKEE (reference sequence). The CDR3 loop reads CASSPGTSGWLPETQYF. The CDR3 DNA reads as TGTGCCAGCAGCCCCGGGACTAGCGGGTGGCTTCCGGAGACCCAGTACTTC.

This clonotype has ten or more counts. The rearrangement links TRBV5-5 to TRBJ2-1, with D perhaps TRBD2 (5 bases). The germline V gene has CDR1 SGHKS and CDR2 YYEKEE (reference sequence). The CDR3 contains 12 residues. Trimming pared 1 base from V and 9 bases from J, leaving 8 bases between. The CDR3 bases are TGTGCCAGCAGCTTGACTAGTGTTGAGCAGTTCTTC. Its translation is CASSLTSVEQFF.

This clonotype has more than one count but fewer than ten. The chain carries TRBV12-3 or TRBV12-4 and TRBJ2-1, with a tentative D call TRBD2 (6 bases). V lost 3 bases, J lost 6 bases, and 9 bases lay in between. The CDR3 extends over 13 amino acids. In DNA, the CDR3 is TGTGCCAGCAGTTTTGGGACTTTCAATGAGCAGTTCTTC. Translated: CASSFGTFNEQFF.

This clonotype was counted a few times. This CDR3 is CASRDKGGRNEQFF. The CDR3 coding sequence is TGTGCCAGCAGAGATAAGGGGGGCCGTAATGAGCAGTTCTTC. The chain uses TRBV7-8 and TRBJ2-1; D possibly matches TRBD1 or TRBD2 (6 bases each). The CDR3 loop spans 14 amino acids. The V end lost 6 bases, the J end lost 7 bases, and 16 bases lay between the germline ends. Germline loops: CDR1 SGHVS, CDR2 FQNEAQ.

This clonotype showed up just a few times. The J gene is TRBJ1-1, the V gene TRBV15; possible D gene TRBD1, 6 bases. Germline V gene data show CDR1 as LNHNV and CDR2 as YYDKDF (reference sequence). This CDR3 region has 19 residues. V was shortened by 3 bases and J by 2 bases, with 25 bases between the two germline ends. The CDR3 DNA reads TGTGCCACCAGCAGGGACCAAATACCGGGACATCGGGAAAACACTGAAGCTTTCTTT. It encodes CATSRDQIPGHRENTEAFF. The full variable domain, in which reference TRBV15 and TRBJ1-1 provide the parts outside the CDR3, is DAMVIQNPRYQVTQFGKPVTLSCSQTLNHNVMYWYQQKSSQAPKLLFHYYDKDFNNEADTPDNFQSRRPNTSFCFLDIRSPGLGDTAMYLCATSRDQIPGHRENTEAFFGQGTRLTVV.

The rearrangement uses TRBV6-4 and TRBJ2-1, with D possibly TRBD2 on 6 matching bases. CDR1 and CDR2 (germline): MRHNA, SNTAGT. V dropped 7 bases and J dropped 0 bases, with 16 bases sitting between them. CDR3 length: 16 residues. The CDR3 reads CASNLWGESSYNEQFF. CDR3 DNA: TGTGCCAGCAACCTCTGGGGGGAAAGCTCCTACAATGAGCAGTTCTTC.

V is TRBV27 and J is TRBJ2-7; D is unresolved. Germline values: CDR1 MNHEY, CDR2 SMNVEV (reference sequence). Trimming took 0 bases from V and 5 from J, leaving 8 bases between them. This CDR3 contains 13 residues. The CDR3 loop reads CASSLSRQNEQYF. Written as DNA, the CDR3 is TGTGCCAGCAGTTTATCGAGGCAGAACGAGCAGTACTTC.

Only a few counts were recorded for this clonotype. J is TRBJ2-1 and V is TRBV12-3 or TRBV12-4, with D perhaps given as TRBD1 or TRBD2 (5 bases each). V gave up 3 bases and J gave up 6 bases, with 12 bases separating them. CDR3 size: 14 residues. The CDR3 reads CASSFGAGINEQFF. The CDR3 DNA is TGTGCCAGCAGTTTCGGGGCAGGGATCAATGAGCAGTTCTTC.